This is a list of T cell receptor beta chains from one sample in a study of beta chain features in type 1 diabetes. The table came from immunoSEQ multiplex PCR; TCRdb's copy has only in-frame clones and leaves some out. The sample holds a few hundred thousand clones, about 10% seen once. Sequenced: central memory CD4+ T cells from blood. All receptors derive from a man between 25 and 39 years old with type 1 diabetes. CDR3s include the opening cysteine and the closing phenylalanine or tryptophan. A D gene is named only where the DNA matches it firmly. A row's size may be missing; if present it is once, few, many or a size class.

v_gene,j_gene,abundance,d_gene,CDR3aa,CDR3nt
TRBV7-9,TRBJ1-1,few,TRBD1,CASSKGQGNWEAFF,TGTGCCAGCAGCAAGGGACAGGGGAACTGGGAGGCTTTCTTT
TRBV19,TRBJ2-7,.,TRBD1,CASSPTSGTGKSYEQYF,TGTGCCAGTAGTCCAACCTCCGGGACAGGGAAATCCTACGAGCAGTACTTC
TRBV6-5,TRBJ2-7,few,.,CASGVYTYEQYF,TGTGCCAGCGGAGTGTACACCTACGAGCAGTACTTC
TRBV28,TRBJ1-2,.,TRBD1,CASSSQGGRVGYTF,TGTGCCAGCAGTTCTCAGGGGGGACGAGTTGGCTACACCTTC
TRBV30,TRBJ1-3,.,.,CAWSVANTIYF,TGTGCCTGGAGTGTAGCGAACACCATATATTTT
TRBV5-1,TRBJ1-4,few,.,CASSLGEVKRLFF,TGCGCCAGCAGCTTGGGTGAGGTGAAACGGCTGTTTTTT
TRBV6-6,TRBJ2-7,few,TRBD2,CASSPPGTSSYEQYF,TGTGCCAGCAGCCCCCCCGGGACTAGCTCCTACGAGCAGTACTTC
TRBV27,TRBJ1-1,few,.,CASSPPDRISLLNMNTEAFF,TGTGCCAGCAGTCCGCCGGACAGAATCTCCCTCCTAAACATGAACACTGAAGCTTTCTTT
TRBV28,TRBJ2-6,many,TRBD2,CASGLAGLSSGANVLTF,TGTGCCAGCGGACTAGCGGGGCTAAGCTCTGGGGCCAACGTCCTGACTTTC
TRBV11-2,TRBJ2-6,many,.,CASSPDRSNVLTF,TGTGCCAGCAGCCCAGACAGATCCAACGTCCTGACTTTC
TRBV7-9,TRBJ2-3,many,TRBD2,CASSPRTAGGSSDTQYF,TGTGCCAGCAGCCCACGGACCGCGGGAGGGTCGTCAGATACGCAGTATTTT
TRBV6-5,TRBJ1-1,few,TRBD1,CASAYSGGLGTEAFF,TGTGCCAGCGCATACTCAGGGGGCTTGGGCACTGAAGCTTTCTTT
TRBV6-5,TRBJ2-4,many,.,CASSPTGLAKNIQYF,TGTGCCAGCAGCCCCACAGGGCTAGCCAAAAACATTCAGTACTTC
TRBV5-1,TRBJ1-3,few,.,CASSLGGTRSGNTIYF,TGCGCCAGCAGCTTGGGCGGCACCCGCTCTGGAAACACCATATATTTT
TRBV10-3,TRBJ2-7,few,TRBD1,CAISEAQGAYEQYF,TGTGCCATCAGTGAGGCTCAGGGGGCCTACGAGCAGTACTTC
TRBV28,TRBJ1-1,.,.,CASSPAIGGTEAFF,TGTGCCAGCAGCCCAGCTATTGGCGGCACTGAAGCTTTCTTT
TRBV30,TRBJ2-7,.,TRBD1,CAWRRTGAFEQYF,TGTGCCTGGCGTCGGACAGGGGCTTTCGAGCAGTACTTC
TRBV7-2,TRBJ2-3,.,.,CASSLVGGAGTDTQYF,TGTGCCAGCAGCTTAGTGGGGGGAGCGGGCACAGATACGCAGTATTTT
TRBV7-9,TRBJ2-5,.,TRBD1,CASSPMTGTGAARTQYF,TGTGCCAGCAGCCCTATGACGGGGACAGGGGCCGCGAGAACCCAGTACTTC
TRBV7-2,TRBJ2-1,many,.,CASSLGTGDYNEQFF,TGTGCCAGCAGCTTAGGGACTGGAGACTACAATGAGCAGTTCTTC
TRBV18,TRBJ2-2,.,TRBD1,CASSPNRQGNTGELFF,TGTGCCAGCTCACCTAACCGACAGGGGAACACCGGGGAGCTGTTTTTT
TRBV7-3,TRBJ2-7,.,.,CASSSGAVPYEQYF,TGTGCCAGCAGCTCCGGCGCCGTACCCTACGAGCAGTACTTC
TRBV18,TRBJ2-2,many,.,CASSPAVPIASNTGELFF,TGTGCCAGCTCACCCGCGGTTCCGATAGCGAGCAACACCGGGGAGCTGTTTTTT
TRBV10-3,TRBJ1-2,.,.,CAISDPGWAANYGYTF,TGTGCCATCAGTGATCCCGGGTGGGCGGCTAACTATGGCTACACCTTC
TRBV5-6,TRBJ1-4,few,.,CASSLGGLSEKLFF,TGTGCCAGCAGCTTGGGGGGACTGAGTGAAAAACTGTTTTTT
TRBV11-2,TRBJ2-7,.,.,CASSPDSLYEQYF,TGTGCCAGCAGCCCGGACAGCCTCTACGAGCAGTACTTC
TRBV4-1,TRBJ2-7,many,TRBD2,CASSQRLAGDEQYF,TGCGCCAGCAGCCAACGGCTAGCGGGAGACGAGCAGTACTTC
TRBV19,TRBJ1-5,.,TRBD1,CASSQQGNQPQHF,TGTGCCAGTAGCCAACAGGGGAATCAGCCCCAGCATTTT
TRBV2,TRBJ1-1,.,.,CASMVNTEAFF,TGTGCCAGCATGGTGAACACTGAAGCTTTCTTT
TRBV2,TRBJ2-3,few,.,CASTRIQGTPDTQYF,TGTGCCAGCACCCGGATCCAGGGGACCCCAGATACGCAGTATTTT
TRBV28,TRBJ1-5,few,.,CASSWAQGVSNQPQHF,TGTGCCAGCAGTTGGGCACAGGGCGTGAGCAATCAGCCCCAGCATTTT
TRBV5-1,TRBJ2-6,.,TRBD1,CASSWDSTYSGANVLTF,TGCGCCAGCAGCTGGGACAGTACTTACTCTGGGGCCAACGTCCTGACTTTC
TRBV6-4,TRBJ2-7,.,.,CASTSRAFWYF,TGTGCCAGCACCTCTCGCGCGTTTTGGTACTTC
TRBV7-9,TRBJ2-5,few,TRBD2,CASSPGLAGGPSGETQYF,TGTGCCAGCAGTCCGGGACTAGCGGGAGGGCCCTCTGGGGAGACCCAGTACTTC
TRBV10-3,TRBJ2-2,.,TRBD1,CAISESQGTATGELFF,TGTGCCATCAGTGAGTCTCAAGGGACAGCAACCGGGGAGCTGTTTTTT
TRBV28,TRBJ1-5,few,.,CASSLIAQPQHF,TGTGCCAGCAGTCTTATCGCACAGCCCCAGCATTTT
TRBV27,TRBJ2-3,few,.,CASSPSTDTQYF,TGTGCCAGCAGTCCGAGCACAGATACGCAGTATTTT
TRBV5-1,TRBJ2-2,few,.,CASSLASSTGELFF,TGCGCCAGCAGCTTGGCCTCATCCACCGGGGAGCTGTTTTTT
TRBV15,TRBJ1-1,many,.,CATSRVETEAFF,TGTGCCACCAGCAGAGTAGAGACTGAAGCTTTCTTT
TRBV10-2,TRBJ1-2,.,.,CASSKTGSGYTF,TGCGCCAGCAGTAAGACAGGATCTGGCTACACCTTC
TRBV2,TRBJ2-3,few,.,CASSVGGAGTDTQYF,TGTGCCAGCAGTGTTGGGGGCGCGGGCACAGATACGCAGTATTTT
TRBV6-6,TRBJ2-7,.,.,CASRRRDGQYF,TGTGCCAGCCGGAGGCGAGACGGGCAGTACTTC
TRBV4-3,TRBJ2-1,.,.,CASSQEPSNEQFF,TGCGCCAGCAGCCAAGAGCCTAGCAACGAGCAGTTCTTC
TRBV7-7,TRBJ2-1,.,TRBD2,CAGSPLAGGFNEQFF,TGTGCTGGCAGCCCCCTAGCGGGAGGGTTCAATGAGCAGTTCTTC
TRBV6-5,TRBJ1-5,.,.,CASSAIQGYNQPQHF,TGTGCCAGCAGTGCCATACAGGGCTACAATCAGCCCCAGCATTTT
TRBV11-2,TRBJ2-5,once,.,CASSLAGTYQETQYF,TGTGCCAGCAGCCTAGCCGGGACCTACCAAGAGACCCAGTACTTC